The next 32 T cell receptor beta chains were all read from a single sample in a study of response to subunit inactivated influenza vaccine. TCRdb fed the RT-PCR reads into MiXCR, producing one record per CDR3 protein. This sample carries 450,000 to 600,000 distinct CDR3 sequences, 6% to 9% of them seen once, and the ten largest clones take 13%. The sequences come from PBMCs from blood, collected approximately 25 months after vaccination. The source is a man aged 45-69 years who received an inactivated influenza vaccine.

The CDR3 protein is CASSYSPGAGGYTF. CDR3 DNA: TGTGCCAGCAGTTACTCCCCAGGAGCAGGCGGCTACACCTTC. The genes are TRBV6-2 or TRBV6-3 and TRBJ1-2; no reliable D call. Germline CDR1 and CDR2: MNHEY and SVGEGT. The CDR3 covers 14 residues. Trimming left V 0 bases short and J 8 bases short, with 13 bases between.

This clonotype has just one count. The DNA of the CDR3 is TGCGCCAGCAGCTTGGGCAGCGGGGGGGCAAGTGAGACCCAGTACTTC. Amino acids: CASSLGSGGASETQYF. The chain has TRBV5-1 and TRBJ2-5; 10 bases align to TRBD2. CDR3 length equals 16 residues. Trimming at V came to 0 bases and at J to 5 bases, leaving 7 bases not matched to a gene. Per the germline V gene, CDR1 is SGHRS and CDR2 is YFSETQ. Drawing the rest from reference TRBV5-1 and TRBJ2-5, the complete variable domain is KAGVTQTPRYLIKTRGQQVTLSCSPISGHRSVSWYQQTPGQGLQFLFEYFSETQRNKGNFPGRFSGRQFSNSRSEMNVSTLELGDSALYLCASSLGSGGASETQYFGPGTRLLVL.

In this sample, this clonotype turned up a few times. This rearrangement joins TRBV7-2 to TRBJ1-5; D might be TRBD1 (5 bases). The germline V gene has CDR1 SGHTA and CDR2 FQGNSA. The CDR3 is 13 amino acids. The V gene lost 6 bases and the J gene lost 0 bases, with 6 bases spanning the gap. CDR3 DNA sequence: TGTGCCAGCAGTGGGGCTAGCAATCAGCCCCAGCATTTT. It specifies CASSGASNQPQHF.

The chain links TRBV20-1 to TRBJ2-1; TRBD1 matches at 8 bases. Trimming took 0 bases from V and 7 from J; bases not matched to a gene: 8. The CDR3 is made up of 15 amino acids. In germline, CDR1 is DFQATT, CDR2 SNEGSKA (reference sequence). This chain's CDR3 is CSARDIHRGVNEQFF. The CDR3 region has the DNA TGCAGTGCTAGAGATATACACAGGGGGGTGAATGAGCAGTTCTTC.

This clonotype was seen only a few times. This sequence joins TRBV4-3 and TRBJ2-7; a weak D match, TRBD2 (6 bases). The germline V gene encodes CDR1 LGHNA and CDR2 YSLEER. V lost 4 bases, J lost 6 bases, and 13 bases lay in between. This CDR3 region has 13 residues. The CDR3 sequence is CASSRGSGLEQYF. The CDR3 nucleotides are TGCGCCAGCAGCCGAGGGTCGGGACTCGAGCAGTACTTC.

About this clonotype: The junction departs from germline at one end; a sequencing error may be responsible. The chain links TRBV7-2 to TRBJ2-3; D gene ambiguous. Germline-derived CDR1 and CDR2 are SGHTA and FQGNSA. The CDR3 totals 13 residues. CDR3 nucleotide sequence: TGTTCCAGCAGCTTAGGGATTACAGATACGCAGTATTTT. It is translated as CSSSLGITDTQYF.

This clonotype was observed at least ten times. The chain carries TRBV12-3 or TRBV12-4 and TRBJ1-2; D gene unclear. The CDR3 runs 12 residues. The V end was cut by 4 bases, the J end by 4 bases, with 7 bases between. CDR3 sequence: CASSYHLYGYTF. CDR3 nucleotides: TGTGCCAGCAGTTACCATCTCTATGGCTACACCTTC.

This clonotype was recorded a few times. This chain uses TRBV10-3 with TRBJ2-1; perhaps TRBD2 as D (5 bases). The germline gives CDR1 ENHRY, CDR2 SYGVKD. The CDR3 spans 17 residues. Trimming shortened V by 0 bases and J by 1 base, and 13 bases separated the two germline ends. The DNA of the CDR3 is TGTGCCATCAGTGAGTCGAGATCGAGCGGATCCTACAATGAGCAGTTCTTC. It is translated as CAISESRSSGSYNEQFF.

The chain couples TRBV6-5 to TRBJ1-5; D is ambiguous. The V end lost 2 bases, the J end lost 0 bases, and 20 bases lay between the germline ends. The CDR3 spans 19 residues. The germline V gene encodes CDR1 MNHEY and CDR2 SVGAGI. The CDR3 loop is CASSYLRFAGPDSNQPQHF. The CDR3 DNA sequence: TGTGCCAGCAGTTACCTACGCTTTGCAGGCCCCGATAGCAATCAGCCCCAGCATTTT.

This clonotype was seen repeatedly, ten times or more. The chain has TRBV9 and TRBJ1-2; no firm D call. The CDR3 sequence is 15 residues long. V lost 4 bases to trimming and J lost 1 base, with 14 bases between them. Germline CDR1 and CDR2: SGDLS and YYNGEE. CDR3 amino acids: CASSKSGTFNYGYTF. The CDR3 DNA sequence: TGTGCCAGCAGCAAAAGCGGCACCTTTAACTATGGCTACACCTTC.

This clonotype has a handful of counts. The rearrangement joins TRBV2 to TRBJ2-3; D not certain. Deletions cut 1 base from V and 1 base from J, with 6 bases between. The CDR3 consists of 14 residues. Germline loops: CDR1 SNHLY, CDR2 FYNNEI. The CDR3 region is CASSEGSRTDTQYF. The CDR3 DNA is TGTGCCAGCAGTGAAGGATCGCGCACAGATACGCAGTATTTT.

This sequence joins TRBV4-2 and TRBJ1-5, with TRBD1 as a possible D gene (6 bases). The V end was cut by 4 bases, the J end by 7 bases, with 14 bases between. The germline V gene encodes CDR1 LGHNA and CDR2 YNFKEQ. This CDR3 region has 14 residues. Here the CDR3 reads CASSPGVGEQPQHF. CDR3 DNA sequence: TGTGCCAGCAGCCCAGGGGTGGGGGAGCAGCCCCAGCATTTT.

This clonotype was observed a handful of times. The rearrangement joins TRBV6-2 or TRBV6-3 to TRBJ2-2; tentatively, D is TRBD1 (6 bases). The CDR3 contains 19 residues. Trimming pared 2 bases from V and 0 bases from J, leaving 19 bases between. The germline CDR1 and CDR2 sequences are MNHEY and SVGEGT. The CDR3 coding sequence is TGTGCCAGCAGTTACCCCCCCGGGTTGGGACACTCGAACACCGGGGAGCTGTTTTTT. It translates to CASSYPPGLGHSNTGELFF.

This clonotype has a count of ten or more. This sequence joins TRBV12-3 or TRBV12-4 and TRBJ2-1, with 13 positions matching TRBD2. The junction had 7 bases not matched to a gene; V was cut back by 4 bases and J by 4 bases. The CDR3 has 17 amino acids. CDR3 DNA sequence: TGTGCCAGCAGTTACAGACTAGCGGGGGGCTTATACAATGAGCAGTTCTTC. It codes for CASSYRLAGGLYNEQFF.

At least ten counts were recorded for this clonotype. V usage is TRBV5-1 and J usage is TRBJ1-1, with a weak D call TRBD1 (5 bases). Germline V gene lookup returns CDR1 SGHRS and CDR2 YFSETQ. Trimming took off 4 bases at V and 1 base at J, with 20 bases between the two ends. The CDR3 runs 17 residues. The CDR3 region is CASSPRTTQGRNTEAFF. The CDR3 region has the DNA TGCGCCAGCAGCCCTAGGACAACTCAGGGTCGGAACACTGAAGCTTTCTTT.

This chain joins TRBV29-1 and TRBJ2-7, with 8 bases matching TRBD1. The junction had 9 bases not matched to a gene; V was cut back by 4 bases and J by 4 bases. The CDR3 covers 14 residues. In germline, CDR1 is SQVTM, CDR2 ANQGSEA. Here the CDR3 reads CSVGRGQWGYEQYF. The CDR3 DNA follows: TGCAGCGTTGGCAGGGGGCAGTGGGGTTACGAGCAGTACTTC.

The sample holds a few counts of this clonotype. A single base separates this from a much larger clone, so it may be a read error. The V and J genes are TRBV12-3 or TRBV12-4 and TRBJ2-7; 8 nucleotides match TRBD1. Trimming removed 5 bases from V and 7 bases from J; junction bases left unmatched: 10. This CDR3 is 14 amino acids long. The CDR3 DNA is TGTGCCAGCAGTCTGACAGGGGATTTTTATGAGCAGTACTTC. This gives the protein CASSLTGDFYEQYF.

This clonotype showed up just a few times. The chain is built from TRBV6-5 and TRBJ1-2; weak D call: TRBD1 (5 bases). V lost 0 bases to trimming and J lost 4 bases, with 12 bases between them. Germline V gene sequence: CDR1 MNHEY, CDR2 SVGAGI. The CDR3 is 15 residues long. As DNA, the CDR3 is TGTGCCAGCAGTTACTCCGTGGACATGGGCTATGGCTACACCTTC. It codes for CASSYSVDMGYGYTF.

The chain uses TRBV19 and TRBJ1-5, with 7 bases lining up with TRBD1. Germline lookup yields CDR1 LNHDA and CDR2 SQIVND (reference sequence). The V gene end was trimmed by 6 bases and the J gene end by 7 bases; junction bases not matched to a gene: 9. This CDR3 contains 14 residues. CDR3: CASRQGSSGQPQHF. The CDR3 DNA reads TGTGCCAGTAGACAGGGGAGTTCGGGACAGCCCCAGCATTTT.

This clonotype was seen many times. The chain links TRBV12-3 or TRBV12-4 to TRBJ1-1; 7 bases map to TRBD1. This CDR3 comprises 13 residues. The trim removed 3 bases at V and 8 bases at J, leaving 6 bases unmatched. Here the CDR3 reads CASSLGGGGEAFF. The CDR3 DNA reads TGTGCCAGCAGTTTGGGGGGAGGGGGCGAAGCTTTCTTT.

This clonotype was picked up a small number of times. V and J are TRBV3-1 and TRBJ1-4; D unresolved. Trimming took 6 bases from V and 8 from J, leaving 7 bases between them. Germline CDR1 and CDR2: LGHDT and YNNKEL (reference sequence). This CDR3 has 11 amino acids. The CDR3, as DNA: TGTGCCAGCAGACAGAGGGAAAAACTGTTTTTT. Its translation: CASRQREKLFF.

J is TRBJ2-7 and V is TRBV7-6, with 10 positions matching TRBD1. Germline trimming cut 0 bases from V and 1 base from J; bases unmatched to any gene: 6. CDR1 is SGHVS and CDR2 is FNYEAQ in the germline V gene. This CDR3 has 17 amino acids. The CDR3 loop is CASSLASSGQGSYEQYF. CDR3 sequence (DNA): TGTGCCAGCAGCTTAGCGTCTTCGGGACAGGGGTCCTACGAGCAGTACTTC.

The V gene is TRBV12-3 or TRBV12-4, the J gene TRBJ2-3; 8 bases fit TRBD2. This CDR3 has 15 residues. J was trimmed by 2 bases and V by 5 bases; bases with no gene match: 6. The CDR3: CASSGAGAPTDTQYF. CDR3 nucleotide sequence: TGTGCCAGCAGTGGAGCGGGGGCCCCCACAGATACGCAGTATTTT.

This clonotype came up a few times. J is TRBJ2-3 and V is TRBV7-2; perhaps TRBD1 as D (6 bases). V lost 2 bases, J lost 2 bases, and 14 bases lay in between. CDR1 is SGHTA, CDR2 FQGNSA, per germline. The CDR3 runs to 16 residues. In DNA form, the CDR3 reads TGTGCCAGCAGCTTACTCAGTGGGGGCGTCACAGATACGCAGTATTTT. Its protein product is CASSLLSGGVTDTQYF.

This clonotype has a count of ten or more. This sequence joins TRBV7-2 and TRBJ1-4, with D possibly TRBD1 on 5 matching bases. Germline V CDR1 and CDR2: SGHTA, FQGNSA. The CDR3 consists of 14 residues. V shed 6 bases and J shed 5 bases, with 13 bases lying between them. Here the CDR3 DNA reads TGTGCCAGCAGTTCCCGGGACTGGAATGAAAAACTGTTTTTT. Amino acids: CASSSRDWNEKLFF.

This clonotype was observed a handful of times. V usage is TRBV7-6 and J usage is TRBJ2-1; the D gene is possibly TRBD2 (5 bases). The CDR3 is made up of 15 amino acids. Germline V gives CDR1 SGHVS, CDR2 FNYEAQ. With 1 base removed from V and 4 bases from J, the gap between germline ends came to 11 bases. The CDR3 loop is CASSLGLARYNEQFF. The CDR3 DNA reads TGTGCCAGCAGCTTAGGGCTAGCTCGTTACAATGAGCAGTTCTTC.

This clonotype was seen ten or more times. DNA for the CDR3: TGTGCCACCAGTGATTCACTATCCGGGACAGGGTTGGGCAATGAGCAGTTCTTC. It is translated as CATSDSLSGTGLGNEQFF. This sequence joins TRBV24-1 and TRBJ2-1; 9 positions agree with TRBD1. The CDR3 spans 18 residues. J lost 6 bases, V lost 2 bases, and 13 bases had no gene match. Germline lookup yields CDR1 KGHDR and CDR2 SFDVKD.

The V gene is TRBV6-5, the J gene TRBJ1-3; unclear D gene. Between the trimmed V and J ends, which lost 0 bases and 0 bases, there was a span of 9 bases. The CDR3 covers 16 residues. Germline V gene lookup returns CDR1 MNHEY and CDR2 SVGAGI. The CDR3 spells CASSYSVQYSGNTIYF. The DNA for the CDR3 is TGTGCCAGCAGTTACTCCGTACAGTACTCTGGAAACACCATATATTTT.

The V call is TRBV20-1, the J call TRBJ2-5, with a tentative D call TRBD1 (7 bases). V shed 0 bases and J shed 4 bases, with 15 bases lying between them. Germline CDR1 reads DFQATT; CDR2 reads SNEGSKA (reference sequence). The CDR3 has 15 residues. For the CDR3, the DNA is TGCAGTGCTAGAGATTCGGCAGGGGGAGGAGAGACCCAGTACTTC. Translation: CSARDSAGGGETQYF.

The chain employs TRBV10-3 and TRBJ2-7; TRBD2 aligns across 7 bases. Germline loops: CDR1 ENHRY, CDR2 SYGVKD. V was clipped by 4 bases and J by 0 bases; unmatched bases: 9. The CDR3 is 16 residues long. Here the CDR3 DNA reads TGTGCCATCAGTGGGACCGAAGGGAGGGGCTCCTACGAGCAGTACTTC. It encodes CAISGTEGRGSYEQYF.

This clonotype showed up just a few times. The CDR3 sequence is CASSPPTSGRADEQYF. The CDR3 nucleotides are TGTGCCAGCTCACCACCGACTAGCGGGAGGGCCGACGAGCAGTACTTC. The chain couples TRBV18 to TRBJ2-7; 14 bases align to TRBD2. The ends lost 0 bases at V and 5 bases at J; junction bases unmatched: 3. The CDR3 consists of 16 residues. From germline, CDR1 is KGHSH and CDR2 LQKENI.

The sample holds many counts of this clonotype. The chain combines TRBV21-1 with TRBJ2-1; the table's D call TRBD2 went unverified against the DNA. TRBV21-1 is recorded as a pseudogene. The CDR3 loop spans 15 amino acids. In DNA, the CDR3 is TGTGCCAGATATACGACTAGCGGGAGCTACAATGAGCAGTTCTTC. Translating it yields CARYTTSGSYNEQFF.